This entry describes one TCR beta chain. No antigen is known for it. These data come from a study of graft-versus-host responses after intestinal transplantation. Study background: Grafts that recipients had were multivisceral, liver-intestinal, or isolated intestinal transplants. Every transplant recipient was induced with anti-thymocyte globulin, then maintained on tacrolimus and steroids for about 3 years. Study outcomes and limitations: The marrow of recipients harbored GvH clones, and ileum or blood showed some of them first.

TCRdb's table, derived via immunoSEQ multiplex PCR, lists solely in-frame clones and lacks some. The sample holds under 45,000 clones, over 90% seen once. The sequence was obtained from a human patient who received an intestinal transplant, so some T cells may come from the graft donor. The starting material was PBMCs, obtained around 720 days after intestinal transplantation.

CDR3 DNA: TGTGCCAGCAGCACTCGACAGGGAACTAATGAAAAACTGTTTTTT. This encodes CASSTRQGTNEKLFF. The chain combines TRBV7-9 with TRBJ1-4; 7 bases are shared with TRBD1. Germline values: CDR1 SEHNR, CDR2 FQNEAQ (reference sequence). Unmatched junction bases numbered 4, after V lost 5 bases and J lost 1 base. The CDR3 is 15 amino acids.